This paragraph reports one T cell receptor beta chain. The source of the sample is a study of cytomegalovirus exposure and HLA in healthy donors. CDR3 length: 14 residues. Germline CDR1 SGHDT, CDR2 YYEEEE. V shed 3 bases and J 7 bases; nucleotides not matched to a gene: 6. In the PCR, 60 Vbeta and 13 Jbeta primers were used. The method was immunoSEQ multiplex PCR; TCRdb's version includes in-frame clones alone and lacks a portion of them. The sample table includes approximately 150,000 clones. Sequencing was carried out using PBMCs. The rearrangement joins TRBV5-6 to TRBJ1-5, with 8 nucleotides matching TRBD1. The receptor was isolated from a woman aged 18-35 years in good health and CMV-seronegative. CDR3 protein: CASSSWTGSQPQHF. CDR3 DNA: TGTGCCAGCAGCTCCTGGACAGGGAGCCAGCCCCAGCATTTT.